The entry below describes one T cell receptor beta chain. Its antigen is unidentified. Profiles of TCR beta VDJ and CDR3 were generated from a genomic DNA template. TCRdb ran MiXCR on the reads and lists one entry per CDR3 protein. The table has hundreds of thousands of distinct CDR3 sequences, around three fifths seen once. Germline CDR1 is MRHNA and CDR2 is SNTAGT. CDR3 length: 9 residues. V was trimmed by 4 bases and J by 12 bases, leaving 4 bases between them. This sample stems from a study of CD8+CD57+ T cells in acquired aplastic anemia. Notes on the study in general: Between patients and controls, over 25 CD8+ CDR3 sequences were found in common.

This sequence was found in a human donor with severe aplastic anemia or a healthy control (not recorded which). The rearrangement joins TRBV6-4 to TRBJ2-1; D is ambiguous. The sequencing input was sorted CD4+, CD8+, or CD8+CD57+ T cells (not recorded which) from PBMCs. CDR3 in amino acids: CASSVGQFF. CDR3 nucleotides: TGTGCCAGCAGTGTAGGGCAGTTCTTC.